These 29 T cell receptor beta chains were sequenced from one sample in a study of blood T cell repertoires in COVID-19. TCRdb's copy holds only in-frame clones and misses some; the assay was immunoSEQ multiplex PCR. Of around 260,000 clones listed, over 65% were seen once; the top ten hold over 4.5%. The specimen sequenced was peripheral blood. Receptors were obtained from a man between 60 and 70 years old who had recovered from COVID-19.

In its sample, this clone was seen once. The V call is TRBV3-1 (or the pseudogene TRBV3-2), the J call TRBJ2-2, with D tentatively TRBD1 (5 bases). CDR3 length: 14 amino acids. Trimming stripped 6 bases from V and 0 bases from J, with 8 bases between. Germline CDR1 reads LGHDT; CDR2 reads YNNKEL (reference sequence). This CDR3 reads CASRQATNTGELFF. The DNA of the CDR3 is TGTGCCAGCAGACAGGCGACGAACACCGGGGAGCTGTTTTTT.

In this sample, this clone turned up a few times. The chain combines TRBV5-1 with TRBJ1-4, with TRBD1 matching over 7 bases. Germline trimming cut 4 bases from V and 8 bases from J; bases unmatched to any gene: 8. The CDR3 length is 14 residues. Germline lookup yields CDR1 SGHRS and CDR2 YFSETQ. The CDR3 DNA sequence: TGCGCCAGCAGCCCCACAGGGGTGGGGGAAAAACTGTTTTTT. It translates to CASSPTGVGEKLFF.

The V gene is TRBV5-8, the J gene TRBJ1-1; no firm D call. Trimming removed 1 base at V and 6 bases at J, with 10 bases between. The CDR3 spans 13 residues. Germline CDR1 and CDR2: SGHTS and YDEGEE. The DNA for the CDR3 is TGTGCCAGCAGCTTGAGCGTGAGCTCTGAAGCTTTCTTT. Encoded protein: CASSLSVSSEAFF.

The genes are TRBV6-5 and TRBJ1-2; TRBD1 matches 9 bases. Germline trimming cut 6 bases from V and 5 bases from J; bases unmatched to any gene: 7. Germline V gene lookup returns CDR1 MNHEY and CDR2 SVGAGI. The CDR3 has 14 amino acids. CDR3 DNA sequence: TGTGCCAGCAGCGACGGAGACAGGGGGTATGGCTACACCTTC. Residues: CASSDGDRGYGYTF.

The chain is built from TRBV5-1 and TRBJ1-1; D not resolved. This CDR3 has 15 amino acids. Germline V gene lookup returns CDR1 SGHRS and CDR2 YFSETQ. The V end lost 0 bases, the J end lost 4 bases, and 13 bases lay between the germline ends. CDR3 sequence: CASSLGVLGSTEAFF. The CDR3 DNA reads TGCGCCAGCAGCTTGGGCGTCTTGGGGAGCACTGAAGCTTTCTTT.

This rearrangement joins TRBV18 to TRBJ2-7; the match to TRBD2 covers 14 bases. V shed 5 bases, J shed 6 bases, and the junction held 9 bases outside the gene matches. CDR3 length: 16 residues. Germline CDR1 reads KGHSH; CDR2 reads LQKENI. CDR3 coding DNA: TGTGCCAGCTCAACGGGACTGGGACTAGCGGGAGTCGAGCAGTACTTC. Protein: CASSTGLGLAGVEQYF.

The chain has TRBV5-1 and TRBJ2-5, with D perhaps matching TRBD1 (5 bases). Germline-derived CDR1 and CDR2 are SGHRS and YFSETQ. Trimming took off 1 base at V and 5 bases at J, with 12 bases between the two ends. This CDR3 comprises 14 residues. This chain's CDR3 is CASSLPQGRETQYF. The CDR3 nucleotides are TGCGCCAGCAGCTTGCCGCAGGGTAGGGAGACCCAGTACTTC.

This chain links TRBV18 with TRBJ1-4; D ambiguous. The germline CDR1 and CDR2 sequences are KGHSH and LQKENI. V lost 3 bases to trimming and J lost 4 bases, with 15 bases between them. The CDR3 runs 16 residues. The CDR3 spells CASSPVIPEGNEKLFF. CDR3 DNA sequence: TGTGCCAGCTCACCGGTCATCCCGGAGGGTAATGAAAAACTGTTTTTT.

This chain connects TRBV5-1 to TRBJ2-7; weak D call: TRBD2 (5 bases). V lost 5 bases and J lost 3, with 15 bases in between. Germline V gene data show CDR1 as SGHRS and CDR2 as YFSETQ. The CDR3 totals 14 residues. CDR3 DNA sequence: TGCGCCAGCAGTGGAGTGGGAGTGGGCTACGAGCAGTACTTC. Translated, it gives CASSGVGVGYEQYF.

This chain connects TRBV30 to TRBJ2-5; the match to TRBD2 covers 8 bases. This CDR3 has 14 residues. Germline V gene lookup returns CDR1 GTSNPN and CDR2 SVGIG (reference sequence). With V trimmed by 3 bases and J by 4 bases, 7 bases remained unmatched. CDR3 sequence: CAWSVGGGRETQYF. CDR3 nucleotides: TGTGCCTGGAGCGTCGGGGGGGGGAGAGAGACCCAGTACTTC.

This sequence joins TRBV28 and TRBJ2-7; TRBD2 agrees at 7 bases. CDR3 size: 13 residues. The trim removed 2 bases at V and 6 bases at J, leaving 4 bases unmatched. The germline V gene encodes CDR1 MDHEN and CDR2 SYDVKM. DNA of the CDR3: TGTGCCAGCAGTTTAGGGAGGGTGGGCGAGCAGTACTTC. This translates into CASSLGRVGEQYF.

The chain has TRBV18 and TRBJ1-2; 9 nucleotides match TRBD1. This CDR3 spans 14 amino acids. Germline CDR1 KGHSH, CDR2 LQKENI. The V and J ends lost 3 bases and 6 bases, in that order; junction bases with no gene match: 5. The CDR3: CASSPLDRGNGYTF. Here the CDR3 DNA reads TGTGCCAGCTCACCCCTTGACAGGGGGAATGGCTACACCTTC.

The chain uses TRBV12-5 and TRBJ2-1; D is unresolved. The CDR3 extends over 12 amino acids. The germline V and J ends were trimmed by 5 bases and 4 bases, with 6 bases remaining between them. Germline V gene lookup returns CDR1 LGHNT and CDR2 FRNRAP. In DNA, the CDR3 is TGTGCTAGTGGTCCCCATTACAATGAGCAGTTCTTC. Translating it yields CASGPHYNEQFF. The full variable domain, with the rest looked up from reference TRBV12-5 and TRBJ2-1, is DARVTQTPRHKVTEMGQEVTMRCQPILGHNTVFWYRQTMMQGLELLAYFRNRAPLDDSGMPKDRFSAEMPDATLATLKIQPSEPRDSAVYFCASGPHYNEQFFGPGTRLTVL.

The genes are TRBV5-1 and TRBJ2-1, with 8 bases fitting TRBD2. CDR3 length equals 16 residues. Germline trimming cut 3 bases from V and 0 bases from J; bases unmatched to any gene: 5. Germline-derived CDR1 and CDR2 are SGHRS and YFSETQ. CDR3 DNA sequence: TGCGCCAGCAGCTGGACAAGCGGGGGCTCCTACAATGAGCAGTTCTTC. Its translation is CASSWTSGGSYNEQFF. Full variable domain (outside the CDR3, taken from reference TRBV5-1 and TRBJ2-1): KAGVTQTPRYLIKTRGQQVTLSCSPISGHRSVSWYQQTPGQGLQFLFEYFSETQRNKGNFPGRFSGRQFSNSRSEMNVSTLELGDSALYLCASSWTSGGSYNEQFFGPGTRLTVL.

The chain uses TRBV19 and TRBJ2-7; 11 positions match TRBD2. CDR1 and CDR2 from the germline V gene are LNHDA and SQIVND (reference sequence). J gave up 3 bases and V 6 bases, and 16 bases lay outside the gene matches. The CDR3 runs to 18 residues. CDR3 bases: TGTGCCAGTAGCCCGGGGACAGGCAAGACTAGCGGGATCTACGAGCAGTACTTC. Protein sequence: CASSPGTGKTSGIYEQYF.

The V gene is TRBV24-1, the J gene TRBJ2-7; D perhaps matches TRBD2 (7 bases). CDR3 length equals 15 residues. Germline values: CDR1 KGHDR, CDR2 SFDVKD. Trimming left V 5 bases short and J 3 bases short, with 16 bases between. The CDR3 sequence: CATSVGGLRFYEQYF. In nucleotides, the CDR3 is TGTGCCACCAGTGTCGGGGGGCTGAGGTTCTACGAGCAGTACTTC.

This chain joins TRBV27 and TRBJ1-1; D remains unclear. Trimming removed 7 bases at V and 4 bases at J, with 13 bases between. The CDR3 covers 13 residues. Germline values: CDR1 MNHEY, CDR2 SMNVEV (reference sequence). Here the CDR3 reads CASTRIGSTEAFF. The CDR3 nucleotides read TGTGCCAGCACCCGGATTGGGAGCACTGAAGCTTTCTTT.

The chain uses TRBV5-1 and TRBJ2-1, with 9 nucleotides matching TRBD2. Germline CDR1 reads SGHRS; CDR2 reads YFSETQ. This CDR3 comprises 15 residues. The ends lost 4 bases at V and 3 bases at J; junction bases unmatched: 5. Here the CDR3 DNA reads TGCGCCAGCAGCGGGGGACTAGCTAGCTACAATGAGCAGTTCTTC. The encoded protein is CASSGGLASYNEQFF.

The chain links TRBV5-5 to TRBJ2-3; possibly TRBD2 for D (6 bases). The germline CDR1 and CDR2 sequences are SGHKS and YYEKEE (reference sequence). Deletions cut 3 bases from V and 4 bases from J, with 12 bases between. This CDR3 contains 14 residues. The CDR3 loop reads CASSSNRESDTQYF. The CDR3 DNA reads as TGTGCCAGCAGCTCAAACCGGGAGTCAGATACGCAGTATTTT.

This chain links TRBV29-1 with TRBJ1-1, with D possibly being TRBD1 (5 bases). Trimming left V 0 bases short and J 7 bases short, with 9 bases between. The CDR3 extends over 12 amino acids. Looked up from germline, CDR1 is SQVTM and CDR2 is ANQGSEA. CDR3 in DNA: TGCAGCGTTGAAGATCCGGGGGGTGAAGCTTTCTTT. This translates into CSVEDPGGEAFF.

The chain combines TRBV5-4 with TRBJ2-5, with 9 bases identical to TRBD1. Per the germline V gene, CDR1 is SGHNT and CDR2 is YYREEE (reference sequence). The CDR3 is 17 amino acids. V gave up 5 bases and J gave up 5 bases; unmatched junction bases: 16. DNA for the CDR3: TGTGCCAGCAGTTTTGAACTCACGGGACAGGGAGTGGAGACCCAGTACTTC. Translation gives CASSFELTGQGVETQYF. The full variable domain, in which reference TRBV5-4 and TRBJ2-5 provide the parts outside the CDR3, is ETGVTQSPTHLIKTRGQQVTLRCSSQSGHNTVSWYQQALGQGPQFIFQYYREEENGRGNFPPRFSGLQFPNYSSELNVNALELDDSALYLCASSFELTGQGVETQYFGPGTRLLVL.

The chain is built from TRBV5-1 and TRBJ2-5; 9 positions agree with TRBD1. The junction had 18 bases not matched to a gene; V was cut back by 4 bases and J by 5 bases. Germline-derived CDR1 and CDR2 are SGHRS and YFSETQ. This CDR3 spans 18 amino acids. CDR3 region: CASSRGQGNLDRAETQYF. As DNA, the CDR3 is TGCGCCAGCAGCAGGGGACAGGGCAATCTAGACCGGGCGGAGACCCAGTACTTC.

V gene TRBV5-1 combines with J gene TRBJ2-3; D is possibly TRBD1 (6 bases). V was trimmed by 0 bases and J by 0 bases, leaving 14 bases between them. The CDR3 extends over 17 amino acids. Per germline, CDR1 SGHRS and CDR2 YFSETQ. In DNA, the CDR3 is TGCGCCAGCAGCTTGGGGGGTTTTGGACAGAGCACAGATACGCAGTATTTT. Translation: CASSLGGFGQSTDTQYF.

The chain joins TRBV12-3 or TRBV12-4 to TRBJ2-3; a weak D match, TRBD1 (6 bases). Deletions cut 6 bases from V and 10 bases from J, with 14 bases between. The CDR3 contains 12 residues. In DNA, the CDR3 is TGTGCCAGCAGCCAAAGACAGGCCTCGCAGTATTTT. Its translation: CASSQRQASQYF.

V usage is TRBV3-1 (or the pseudogene TRBV3-2) and J usage is TRBJ2-6; D perhaps matches TRBD2 (5 bases). CDR3 length: 17 residues. The germline gives CDR1 LGHDT, CDR2 YNNKEL (reference sequence). The V gene lost 3 bases and the J gene lost 1 base, with 13 bases spanning the gap. Here the CDR3 DNA reads TGTGCCAGCAGCCAGGTCGGGGTGGGGTCTGGGGCCAACGTCCTGACTTTC. Encoded protein: CASSQVGVGSGANVLTF.

The genes are TRBV2 and TRBJ2-1; 9 bases align to TRBD2. V dropped 0 bases and J dropped 2; count of bases not matched to a gene: 8. The CDR3 has 18 residues. The germline gives CDR1 SNHLY, CDR2 FYNNEI. CDR3 in DNA: TGTGCCAGCAGTGAAGCCGGGACTAGCACTCGCCCCTACAATGAGCAGTTCTTC. This sequence encodes CASSEAGTSTRPYNEQFF.

The chain uses TRBV19 and TRBJ2-4, with 7 nucleotides matching TRBD1. V shed 5 bases, J shed 1 base, and the junction held 5 bases outside the gene matches. Per the germline V gene, CDR1 is LNHDA and CDR2 is SQIVND (reference sequence). The CDR3 has 15 residues. CDR3 in DNA: TGTGCCAGTAGTCTACAGGGGCTCGCCAAAAACATTCAGTACTTC. This sequence encodes CASSLQGLAKNIQYF. The entire variable domain, with the rest obtained from reference TRBV19 and TRBJ2-4, is as follows: DGGITQSPKYLFRKEGQNVTLSCEQNLNHDAMYWYRQDPGQGLRLIYYSQIVNDFQKGDIAEGYSVSREKKESFPLTVTSAQKNPTAFYLCASSLQGLAKNIQYFGAGTRLSVL.

The genes are TRBV19 and TRBJ2-1; tentative D call: TRBD2 (5 bases). The CDR3 has 13 residues. V dropped 4 bases and J dropped 12 bases, with 16 bases sitting between them. Germline loops: CDR1 LNHDA, CDR2 SQIVND (reference sequence). CDR3 coding DNA: TGTGCCAGTAGTACCTTAGGTGGGAGTTGGCAGTTCTTC. Translating gives CASSTLGGSWQFF.

CDR3 nucleotides: TGTGCCAGTAGTCGACAGGGGGAGTATTACGAGCAGTACTTC. Protein: CASSRQGEYYEQYF. The chain has TRBV19 and TRBJ2-7; 9 nucleotides match TRBD1. Trimming at V came to 5 bases and at J to 4 bases, leaving 6 bases not matched to a gene. This CDR3 has 14 residues. Germline CDR1 and CDR2: LNHDA and SQIVND (reference sequence).